Listed below are T cell receptor beta chains from one sample, sequenced in a study of CD8+CD57+ T cells in acquired aplastic anemia. TCRdb called the reads again in MiXCR, with one record for every CDR3 protein. The data contain roughly 190,000 distinct CDR3 sequences, 40% to 55% of them singletons. Sequencing was done on a sample of sorted CD4+, CD8+, or CD8+CD57+ T cells (not recorded which) from PBMCs. The receptors originated from a human donor with aplastic anemia. Both conserved end residues are part of each CDR3. D genes are given only for firm matches. Not all rows give a size; the values are once, few, many and, for expanded clones, a class.

TRBV2	TRBJ2-5	NA	NA	TGTGCCAGCAGTCACAGGGTTCGGGGAGGGTCGGGCGGAGAGACCCAGTACTTC	CASSHRVRGGSGGETQYF
TRBV19	TRBJ1-5	many	TRBD1	TGTGCCAGTGCCGGGACAGGGAATCAGCCCCAGCATTTT	CASAGTGNQPQHF
TRBV20-1	TRBJ1-5	NA	NA	TGCAGTGCTACGGTATCCCCCCGTCAGCCCCAGCATTTT	CSATVSPRQPQHF
TRBV30	TRBJ2-3	few	TRBD2	TGTGCCTCTCAGAGCGGGAGAGCAGATACGCAGTATTTT	CASQSGRADTQYF
TRBV14	TRBJ2-7	many	TRBD1	TGTGCCAGCAGCCCGGGACAGTTCACCTACGAGCAGTACTTC	CASSPGQFTYEQYF
TRBV3-1	TRBJ1-1	NA	TRBD1	TGTGCCAGCAGCCGCCGGGACAGCAGCTTTCAGGGGGAGACTGAAGCTTTCTTT	CASSRRDSSFQGETEAFF
TRBV20-1	TRBJ1-1	NA	NA	TGCAGTGCTAGAGTACAGGGACTTCGGAACACTGAAGCTTTCTTT	CSARVQGLRNTEAFF
TRBV19	TRBJ2-1	many	NA	TGTGCCAGTAGTGCAGGGGGGGCCTACAATGAGCAGTTCTTC	CASSAGGAYNEQFF
TRBV20-1	TRBJ1-2	once	NA	TGCAGACCCAACTCTGGCTACACCTTC	CRPNSGYTF
TRBV20-1	TRBJ2-1	NA	TRBD2	TGCAGTGCTAGAGTCATCGGGCGGGGGGACGTCAATGAGCAGTTCTTC	CSARVIGRGDVNEQFF
TRBV7-8	TRBJ2-1	many	NA	TGTGCCAGCAGCTTAGCCCCCCGCAATTGGGGGCAGTTCTTC	CASSLAPRNWGQFF
TRBV20-1	TRBJ2-7	many	NA	TGCAGTGCTAGAGATCCCGCAGCCAGCTACGAGCAGTACTTC	CSARDPAASYEQYF
TRBV19	TRBJ2-3	NA	NA	TGTGCCAGTAGTATAGGGACAGCTTACGAAGATACGCAGTATTTT	CASSIGTAYEDTQYF
TRBV7-8	TRBJ2-2	many	NA	TGTGCCAGCAGATGGGCTTGGGACACCGGGGAGCTGTTTTTT	CASRWAWDTGELFF
TRBV7-9	TRBJ1-1	NA	NA	TGTGCCAGCAGCTTCGGACGCACTGAAGCTTTCTTT	CASSFGRTEAFF